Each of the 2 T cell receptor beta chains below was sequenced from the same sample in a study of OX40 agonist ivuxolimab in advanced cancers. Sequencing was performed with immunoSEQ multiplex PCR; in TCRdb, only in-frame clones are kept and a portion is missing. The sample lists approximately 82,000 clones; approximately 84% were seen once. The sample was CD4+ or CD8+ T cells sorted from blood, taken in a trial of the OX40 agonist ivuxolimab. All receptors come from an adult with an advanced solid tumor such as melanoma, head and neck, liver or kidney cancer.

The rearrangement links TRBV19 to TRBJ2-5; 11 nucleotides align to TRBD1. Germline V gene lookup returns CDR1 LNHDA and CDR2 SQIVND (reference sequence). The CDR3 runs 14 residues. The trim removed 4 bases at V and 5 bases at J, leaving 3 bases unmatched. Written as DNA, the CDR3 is TGTGCCAGTAGTAGGGGACAGGGGGGTGAGACCCAGTACTTC. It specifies CASSRGQGGETQYF.

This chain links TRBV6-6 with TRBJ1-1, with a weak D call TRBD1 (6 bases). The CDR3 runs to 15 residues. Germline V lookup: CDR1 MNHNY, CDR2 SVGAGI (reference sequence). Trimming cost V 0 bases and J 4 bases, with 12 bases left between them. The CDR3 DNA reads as TGTGCCAGCAGTTACTCGGAGGGGGGGGGCACTGAAGCTTTCTTT. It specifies CASSYSEGGGTEAFF.